This T cell receptor (beta chain) emerged from a study of T cells after yellow fever vaccination. Study as a whole: Fractions of low cell number were prepared using SMART-Seq v4 Ultra Low Input.

The study's findings and limits: Peaking faster, on day 5 versus 15, the secondary response was nonetheless weaker. Once the booster was given, most primary-vaccination clones reappeared, at about 96% for CD4 and approximately 88% for CD8.

Trimming removed 7 bases from V and 6 bases from J, with 10 bases in between. This CDR3 has 11 residues. Universal primer sites and UMIs were introduced during 5'RACE template-switching synthesis of TCR cDNA. TCRdb used MiXCR to reprocess the 5' RACE reads, holding one entry per CDR3 protein. The table has approximately 350,000 distinct CDR3 sequences, approximately 10% seen once. This clonotype was recorded a few times. No antigen is known for it. The source of this sequence is a man in his late teens or twenties who received the YFV17D yellow fever vaccine. This chain connects TRBV12-3 or TRBV12-4 to TRBJ2-7; D uncertain. The specimen comprised PBMCs, sampled on the day of the first yellow fever vaccination. The CDR3 bases are TGTGCCAGCACCCCAGTCGGCGAGCAGTACTTC. This encodes CASTPVGEQYF.